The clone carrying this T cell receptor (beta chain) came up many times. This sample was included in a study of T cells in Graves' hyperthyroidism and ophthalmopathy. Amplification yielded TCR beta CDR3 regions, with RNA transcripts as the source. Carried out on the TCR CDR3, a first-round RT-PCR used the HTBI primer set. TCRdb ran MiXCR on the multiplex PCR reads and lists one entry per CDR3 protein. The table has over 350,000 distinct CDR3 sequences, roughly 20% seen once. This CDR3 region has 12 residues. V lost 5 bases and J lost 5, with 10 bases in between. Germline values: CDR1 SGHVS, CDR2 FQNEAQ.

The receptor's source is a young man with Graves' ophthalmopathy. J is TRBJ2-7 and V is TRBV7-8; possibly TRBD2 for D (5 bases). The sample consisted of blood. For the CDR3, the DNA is TGTGCCAGCAGCCCGAGGGCCAACGAGCAGTACTTC. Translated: CASSPRANEQYF.